This TCR beta chain was sequenced during a study of blood T cell repertoires in COVID-19. Libraries were prepared by immunoSEQ multiplex PCR; TCRdb keeps only in-frame clonotypes and omits some of them. Here the sample spans around 300,000 clones, approximately 90% being singletons. The sequenced sample consisted of PBMCs or T cells enriched from blood (not recorded which). The sequence was collected from a woman aged 45-59 years who had recovered from COVID-19.

This chain's CDR3 is CASSRGRVQETQYF. As DNA, the CDR3 is TGTGCCAGCAGTCGAGGGAGGGTACAAGAGACCCAGTACTTC. The J gene is TRBJ2-5, the V gene TRBV2; 7 bases are shared with TRBD2. Per the germline V gene, CDR1 is SNHLY and CDR2 is FYNNEI. The V segment lost 5 bases and the J segment 2 bases; nucleotides outside the gene matches: 5. The CDR3 spans 14 residues.